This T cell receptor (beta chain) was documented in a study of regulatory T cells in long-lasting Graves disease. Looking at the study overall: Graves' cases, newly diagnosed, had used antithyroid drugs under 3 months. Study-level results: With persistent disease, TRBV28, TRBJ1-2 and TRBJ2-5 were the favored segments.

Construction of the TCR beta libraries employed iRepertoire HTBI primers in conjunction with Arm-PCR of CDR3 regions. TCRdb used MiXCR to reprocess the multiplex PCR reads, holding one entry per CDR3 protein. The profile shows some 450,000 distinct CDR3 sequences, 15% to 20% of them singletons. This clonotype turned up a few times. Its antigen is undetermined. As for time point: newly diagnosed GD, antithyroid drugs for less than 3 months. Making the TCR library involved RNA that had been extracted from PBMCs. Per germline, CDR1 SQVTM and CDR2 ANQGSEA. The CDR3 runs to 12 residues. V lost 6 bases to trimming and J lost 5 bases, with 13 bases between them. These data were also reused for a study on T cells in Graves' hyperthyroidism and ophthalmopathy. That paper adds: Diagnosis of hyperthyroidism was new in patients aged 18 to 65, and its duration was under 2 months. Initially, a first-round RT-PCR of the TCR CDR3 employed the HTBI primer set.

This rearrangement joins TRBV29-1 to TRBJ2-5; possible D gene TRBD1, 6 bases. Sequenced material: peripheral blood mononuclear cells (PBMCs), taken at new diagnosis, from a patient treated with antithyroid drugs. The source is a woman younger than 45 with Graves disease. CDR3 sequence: CSVGHSGETQYF. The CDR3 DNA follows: TGCAGCGTGGGACACTCGGGGGAGACCCAGTACTTC.